The table lists the clone carrying this T cell receptor beta chain with a few counts. The entry originates in a study of T cell repertoires in cytomegalovirus infection. The CDR3 is made up of 16 amino acids. CDR1 and CDR2 (germline): DFQATT, SNEGSKA (reference sequence). V shed 0 bases, J shed 5 bases, and the junction held 12 bases outside the gene matches. TCRdb reprocessed the reads via MiXCR and lists one record per CDR3 protein. The sample yields roughly 600,000 distinct CDR3 sequences, approximately 25% seen once. This TCR derives from a human donor in good health (CMV status not recorded). Some clones in this sample may be carry-over from other donors' samples. Specimen: CD8+ T cells from PBMCs. The chain joins TRBV20-1 to TRBJ2-7; 8 bases match TRBD1. In DNA form, the CDR3 reads TGCAGTGCTAGAGATGAGGAGTTGGCAGGGGGCAACGAGCAGTACGTC. This encodes CSARDEELAGGNEQYV.